This T cell receptor (beta chain) was found in a study of T cells in Graves' hyperthyroidism and ophthalmopathy. At the level of the study: Before treatment of any kind, peripheral blood was taken at initial diagnosis. Notes on the study in general: Blood shared most expanded thyroid clonotypes above 0.001. Ophthalmopathy was distinguished from stable hyperthyroidism by 13 V-J signatures. The model made its ophthalmopathy prediction, and onset followed a median approximately six months later.

Researchers amplified the TCR beta CDR3 regions from RNA transcripts. The TCR CDR3 was amplified in a first-round RT-PCR using the HTBI primer set. In TCRdb, the multiplex PCR reads were re-called with MiXCR into one record per CDR3 protein. The data hold over 90,000 distinct CDR3 sequences, with over 45% observed a single time. Looked up from germline, CDR1 is SGHVS and CDR2 is FNYEAQ. CDR3 length: 15 residues. The germline V and J ends were trimmed by 2 bases and 5 bases, with 12 bases remaining between them. This clonotype was observed at least ten times. The antigen remains undetermined. Input material: blood. The source is a man between 35 and 55 years old with Graves' hyperthyroidism. This chain links TRBV7-6 with TRBJ2-2; the D call may be TRBD1 or TRBD2 (5 bases each). The CDR3 region is CASSLFTGLTGELFF. The CDR3 nucleotides are TGTGCCAGCAGCTTATTTACAGGACTTACCGGGGAGCTGTTTTTT.